Included here is one TCR beta chain sequence, with context. Its specificity is unknown. Trimming stripped 4 bases from V and 0 bases from J, with 11 bases between. Per germline, CDR1 SGHNT and CDR2 YYREEE (reference sequence). The CDR3 sequence is 14 residues long. The data were produced by immunoSEQ multiplex PCR, yet TCRdb's version contains in-frame clones alone and is incomplete. The table records over 1.5 million clones, roughly 98% of them present only once. This sample was included in a study of shared clonotypes between healthy human individuals. For the study at large: Each donor's CD8 memory used one plate, CD8 naive two, each CD4 subset three. Study findings and constraints: Clonotypes shared by all four sorted-subset donors had higher generation probabilities than non-shared clonotypes.

This sequence joins TRBV5-4 and TRBJ2-7; D is perhaps TRBD1 (5 bases). This receptor was obtained from a young man in good health. Sequenced material: naive CD4+ T cells sorted from blood. Subset indicated: CD45RA+ positively selected. This CDR3 reads CASSKDRSSYEQYF. The CDR3 DNA sequence: TGTGCCAGCAGCAAAGACAGAAGCTCCTACGAGCAGTACTTC.